The 30 T cell receptor beta chains given below trace back to one sample, sequenced in a study of cytomegalovirus exposure and HLA in healthy donors. Primers: 60 Vbeta forward and 13 Jbeta reverse. The repertoire was sequenced with immunoSEQ multiplex PCR; TCRdb's copy has only in-frame clones and lacks some. The table shows 150,000 or so clones, with around 80% occurring only once. The sample was PBMCs. The receptor set was obtained from a woman aged 45-60 years in good health and CMV-seropositive.

This clone has a handful of counts. V and J are TRBV19 and TRBJ2-1; D possibly corresponds to TRBD2 (6 bases). Between the trimmed V and J ends, which lost 3 bases and 6 bases, there was a span of 24 bases. Germline loops: CDR1 LNHDA, CDR2 SQIVND (reference sequence). The CDR3 is 18 residues long. CDR3 amino acids: CASSISSNPGLVRNEQFF. The CDR3 nucleotides are TGTGCCAGTAGTATCTCCTCAAACCCGGGACTCGTCCGCAATGAGCAGTTCTTC. The variable domain in full, completed from reference TRBV19 and TRBJ2-1, reads DGGITQSPKYLFRKEGQNVTLSCEQNLNHDAMYWYRQDPGQGLRLIYYSQIVNDFQKGDIAEGYSVSREKKESFPLTVTSAQKNPTAFYLCASSISSNPGLVRNEQFFGPGTRLTVL.

The J gene is TRBJ1-2, the V gene TRBV7-2; 8 nucleotides align to TRBD1. The CDR3 loop spans 14 amino acids. The germline V gene encodes CDR1 SGHTA and CDR2 FQGNSA. Germline trimming cut 2 bases from V and 2 bases from J; bases unmatched to any gene: 1. CDR3 sequence reads: CASSLRDRNYGYTF. CDR3 DNA: TGTGCCAGCAGCTTAAGGGACAGGAACTATGGCTACACCTTC.

V gene TRBV27 combines with J gene TRBJ2-3, with unresolved D. V lost 7 bases and J 4 bases, leaving 12 bases between the germline ends. The CDR3 runs to 13 residues. Germline values: CDR1 MNHEY, CDR2 SMNVEV (reference sequence). The CDR3 loop reads CASNFASSDTQYF. As DNA, the CDR3 is TGTGCCAGCAACTTTGCGAGCTCAGATACGCAGTATTTT.

V usage is TRBV5-4 and J usage is TRBJ2-5; 8 bases agree with TRBD1. The V and J ends lost 5 bases and 6 bases, in that order; junction bases with no gene match: 12. The CDR3 totals 15 residues. The germline CDR1 and CDR2 sequences are SGHNT and YYREEE (reference sequence). The CDR3 coding sequence is TGTGCCAGCAGATCGGGGGTACAGGGGGAGCAGACCCAGTACTTC. Translating it yields CASRSGVQGEQTQYF.

This clone was counted once. Here the CDR3 DNA reads TGTGCCAGCTCACCACTTGGACAGGGTCTGAACACTGAAGCTTTCTTT. Translating gives CASSPLGQGLNTEAFF. V usage is TRBV18 and J usage is TRBJ1-1, with 8 bases aligning to TRBD1. Unmatched junction bases numbered 4, after V lost 1 base and J lost 0 bases. Germline V lookup: CDR1 KGHSH, CDR2 LQKENI. The CDR3 has 16 residues. Full variable domain (remainder filled in from reference TRBV18 and TRBJ1-1): NAGVMQNPRHLVRRRGQEARLRCSPMKGHSHVYWYRQLPEEGLKFMVYLQKENIIDESGMPKERFSAEFPKEGPSILRIQQVVRGDSAAYFCASSPLGQGLNTEAFFGQGTRLTVV.

The CDR3, as DNA: TGTGCCATCAGTGAGACTACAGGCTATGGCTACACCTTC. Residues: CAISETTGYGYTF. This sequence joins TRBV10-3 and TRBJ1-2, with D perhaps TRBD1 (5 bases). V was clipped by 2 bases and J by 4 bases, with 8 bases between them. The CDR3 runs 13 residues. Germline-derived CDR1 and CDR2 are ENHRY and SYGVKD.

CDR3 in DNA: TGTGCCAGCAGTCGGACGGGGTACGAGCAGTACTTC. It codes for CASSRTGYEQYF. V usage is TRBV6-5 and J usage is TRBJ2-7; D possibly corresponds to TRBD2 (5 bases). V dropped 5 bases and J dropped 4 bases, with 9 bases sitting between them. Germline CDR1 reads MNHEY; CDR2 reads SVGAGI. This CDR3 contains 12 residues.

The count of this clone is one. The genes are TRBV2 and TRBJ1-1, with TRBD1 matching over 7 bases. Germline V gene data show CDR1 as SNHLY and CDR2 as FYNNEI. V gave up 7 bases and J gave up 6 bases; unmatched junction bases: 5. The CDR3 contains 12 residues. This chain's CDR3 is CASTSGGPEAFF. The CDR3 DNA reads as TGTGCCAGCACCTCAGGGGGGCCTGAAGCTTTCTTT.

The chain carries TRBV20-1 and TRBJ1-5; 9 nucleotides align to TRBD1. Germline V lookup: CDR1 DFQATT, CDR2 SNEGSKA (reference sequence). V shed 6 bases, J shed 9 bases, and the junction held 3 bases outside the gene matches. This CDR3 spans 11 amino acids. The CDR3 loop is CSARQGGPQHF. For the CDR3, the DNA is TGCAGTGCGAGACAGGGGGGGCCCCAGCATTTT.

The genes are TRBV2 and TRBJ1-5; weak D call: TRBD1 (6 bases). CDR1 is SNHLY, CDR2 FYNNEI, per germline. The length of the CDR3 is 14 residues. Between the trimmed V and J ends, which lost 6 bases and 0 bases, there was a span of 9 bases. As DNA, the CDR3 is TGTGCCAGCAGAGCGGACAGTAGCAATCAGCCCCAGCATTTT. Encoded protein: CASRADSSNQPQHF.

The gene calls are TRBV5-1 and TRBJ2-3; D remains unclear. Germline CDR1 SGHRS, CDR2 YFSETQ. CDR3 length: 13 residues. V was clipped by 0 bases and J by 2 bases, with 4 bases between them. The CDR3 region is CASSLAVTDTQYF. CDR3 coding DNA: TGCGCCAGCAGCTTGGCAGTCACAGATACGCAGTATTTT. Variable domain in full (rest from reference TRBV5-1 and TRBJ2-3): KAGVTQTPRYLIKTRGQQVTLSCSPISGHRSVSWYQQTPGQGLQFLFEYFSETQRNKGNFPGRFSGRQFSNSRSEMNVSTLELGDSALYLCASSLAVTDTQYFGPGTRLTVL.

The V call is TRBV6-6, the J call TRBJ2-2; 7 bases line up with TRBD1. Trimming cost V 6 bases and J 6 bases; bases outside gene matches: 10. Germline CDR1 and CDR2: MNHNY and SVGAGI (reference sequence). The CDR3 spans 15 residues. CDR3 protein: CASRKGGAEAGELFF. CDR3 nucleotides: TGTGCCAGCAGGAAAGGGGGCGCGGAGGCCGGGGAGCTGTTTTTT.

This chain joins TRBV7-3 and TRBJ2-2; D possibly corresponds to TRBD2 (6 bases). The germline V gene has CDR1 SGHTA and CDR2 FQGTGA. V was trimmed by 1 base and J by 2 bases, leaving 11 bases between them. The CDR3 contains 16 residues. The DNA of the CDR3 is TGTGCCAGCAGCTTAAGTCTAGCGAGAAACACCGGGGAGCTGTTTTTT. Amino acids: CASSLSLARNTGELFF.

This sequence joins TRBV30 and TRBJ1-5; tentative D call: TRBD1 (6 bases). Germline lookup yields CDR1 GTSNPN and CDR2 SVGIG (reference sequence). The ends were cut back, 5 bases at V and 0 bases at J, with 8 bases in the middle. The CDR3 has 13 residues. DNA for the CDR3: TGTGCCTGGGGACAGAGTAGCAATCAGCCCCAGCATTTT. Protein sequence: CAWGQSSNQPQHF. The whole variable domain, remainder taken from reference TRBV30 and TRBJ1-5, is SQTIHQWPATLVQPVGSPLSLECTVEGTSNPNLYWYRQAAGRGLQLLFYSVGIGQISSEVPQNLSASRPQDRQFILSSKKLLLSDSGFYLCAWGQSSNQPQHFGDGTRLSIL.

V gene TRBV10-3 combines with J gene TRBJ2-2; 7 nucleotides match TRBD1. The germline V gene encodes CDR1 ENHRY and CDR2 SYGVKD. The CDR3 length is 16 residues. After removal of 2 bases from V and 0 bases from J, the junction contained 3 bases not matched to a gene. CDR3 in amino acids: CAISEPDRSNTGELFF. The CDR3 coding sequence is TGTGCCATCAGTGAGCCGGACAGGTCGAACACCGGGGAGCTGTTTTTT.

This sequence joins TRBV5-6 and TRBJ1-5; D may be TRBD1 (5 bases). Trimming shortened V by 3 bases and J by 5 bases, and 12 bases separated the two germline ends. The CDR3 is 14 residues long. From germline, CDR1 is SGHDT and CDR2 YYEEEE. In DNA, the CDR3 is TGTGCCAGCAGCTCCTCCGGGGGGGATCAGCCCCAGCATTTT. Its protein is CASSSSGGDQPQHF.

The chain is built from TRBV27 and TRBJ2-1; tentatively, D is TRBD2 (5 bases). The CDR3 consists of 17 residues. The germline V gene has CDR1 MNHEY and CDR2 SMNVEV (reference sequence). The ends were cut back, 0 bases at V and 4 bases at J, with 16 bases in the middle. In DNA, the CDR3 is TGTGCCAGCAGTTTATCCCCATGGGCTAGAGGGTACAATGAGCAGTTCTTC. Residues: CASSLSPWARGYNEQFF.

This clone has a single count. V and J are TRBV27 and TRBJ1-2; 8 bases are shared with TRBD1. The junction had 3 bases not matched to a gene; V was cut back by 5 bases and J by 1 base. The CDR3 totals 14 residues. Germline loops: CDR1 MNHEY, CDR2 SMNVEV (reference sequence). CDR3: CASSIRGLNYGYTF. CDR3 nucleotides: TGTGCCAGCAGTATCAGGGGGCTTAACTATGGCTACACCTTC.

This sequence joins TRBV5-4 and TRBJ1-2; tentatively, D is TRBD1 (5 bases). The V end lost 4 bases, the J end lost 2 bases, and 12 bases lay between the germline ends. Germline V gives CDR1 SGHNT, CDR2 YYREEE (reference sequence). The CDR3 spans 14 residues. Here the CDR3 reads CASSVGGVNYGYTF. The CDR3 region has the DNA TGTGCCAGCAGCGTCGGGGGGGTGAACTATGGCTACACCTTC.

The rearrangement joins TRBV9 to TRBJ2-7; tentatively, D is TRBD1 (5 bases). The ends were cut back, 0 bases at V and 5 bases at J, with 12 bases in the middle. Germline V gene sequence: CDR1 SGDLS, CDR2 YYNGEE. The CDR3 length is 14 residues. The DNA for the CDR3 is TGTGCCAGCAGCGTAGGGTCAGGGCCGGACGAGCAGTACTTC. The encoded protein is CASSVGSGPDEQYF.

Comments on this clone: The same CDR3 can be traced to other DNA sequences in this sample. The CDR3 region is CASTLNTEAFF. The CDR3 DNA is TGTGCCAGCACTTTGAACACTGAAGCTTTCTTT. The chain employs TRBV28 and TRBJ1-1, with D unclear. Trimming left V 7 bases short and J 0 bases short, with 3 bases between. The CDR3 contains 11 residues. The germline CDR1 and CDR2 sequences are MDHEN and SYDVKM.

J is TRBJ2-3 and V is TRBV6-6; TRBD2 matches at 11 bases. Germline V gene sequence: CDR1 MNHNY, CDR2 SVGAGI (reference sequence). Trimming cost V 5 bases and J 4 bases; bases outside gene matches: 2. This CDR3 spans 14 amino acids. The CDR3 loop is CASSLGLAADTQYF. In DNA form, the CDR3 reads TGTGCCAGCAGTCTGGGACTAGCGGCAGATACGCAGTATTTT.

The CDR3 region is CASSVTGGNEKLFF. The CDR3 DNA reads as TGTGCCAGCAGCGTTACAGGGGGTAATGAAAAACTGTTTTTT. V gene TRBV9 combines with J gene TRBJ1-4; 8 bases are shared with TRBD1. Germline CDR1 is SGDLS and CDR2 is YYNGEE. The ends lost 2 bases at V and 4 bases at J; junction bases unmatched: 1. The CDR3 totals 14 residues.

The chain combines TRBV5-4 with TRBJ2-7, with D unclear. Trimming removed 0 bases from V and 3 bases from J, with 7 bases in between. The CDR3 has 13 residues. Germline CDR1 and CDR2: SGHNT and YYREEE (reference sequence). For the CDR3, the DNA is TGTGCCAGCAGCTTGGGACACCTCTACGAGCAGTACTTC. Encoded protein: CASSLGHLYEQYF.

The V gene is TRBV5-6, the J gene TRBJ1-2; 7 positions agree with TRBD1. V lost 3 bases, J lost 5 bases, and 4 bases stayed unmatched. CDR1 and CDR2 (germline): SGHDT, YYEEEE. The CDR3 sequence is 13 residues long. This CDR3 is CASSSGTVYGYTF. Here the CDR3 DNA reads TGTGCCAGCAGCTCCGGGACAGTTTATGGCTACACCTTC.

V and J are TRBV28 and TRBJ2-2; no clear D. The CDR3 is made up of 13 amino acids. V was clipped by 2 bases and J by 7 bases, with 8 bases between them. CDR1 and CDR2 (germline): MDHEN, SYDVKM. This CDR3 reads CASSLTQYGELFF. The CDR3 coding sequence is TGTGCCAGCAGTTTAACTCAATACGGGGAGCTGTTTTTT.

The chain employs TRBV4-2 and TRBJ1-3; D gene unclear. There are 17 residues in the CDR3. Per the germline V gene, CDR1 is LGHNA and CDR2 is YNFKEQ. With 1 base removed from V and 0 bases from J, the gap between germline ends came to 13 bases. The CDR3 reads CASSQGARTLSGNTIYF. The CDR3, as DNA: TGTGCCAGCAGCCAAGGGGCACGGACTCTCTCTGGAAACACCATATATTTT.

This clone has just one count. This chain uses TRBV2 with TRBJ1-4, with D perhaps matching TRBD1 (5 bases). The V gene's germline CDR1 is SNHLY and CDR2 FYNNEI. Trimming left V 7 bases short and J 5 bases short, with 11 bases between. The CDR3 is 13 amino acids. The CDR3 nucleotides read TGTGCCAGCAAAGCGGGGGGGAATGAAAAACTGTTTTTT. It translates to CASKAGGNEKLFF.

In this sample, this clone turned up a few times. V gene TRBV6-5 combines with J gene TRBJ1-2; the match to TRBD1 covers 7 bases. CDR1 is MNHEY and CDR2 is SVGAGI in the germline V gene. With V trimmed by 5 bases and J by 0 bases, 3 bases remained unmatched. The CDR3 is 14 amino acids. The chain's CDR3 is CASSPDRTNYGYTF. CDR3 DNA: TGTGCCAGCAGTCCGGACAGGACTAACTATGGCTACACCTTC.

V gene TRBV19 combines with J gene TRBJ2-7, with D possibly being TRBD1 (6 bases). The CDR3 loop spans 14 amino acids. CDR1 is LNHDA, CDR2 SQIVND, per germline (reference sequence). V lost 6 bases and J lost 6, with 18 bases in between. The CDR3 protein is CASRPGHRLAEQYF. The CDR3 coding sequence is TGTGCCAGTAGGCCGGGACATCGCCTCGCCGAGCAGTACTTC.